This T cell receptor beta chain was identified during a study of blood T cell repertoires in COVID-19. Study details: Acute and convalescent COVID-19 samples came from the United States, Italy and Spain. In each case, the material was cDNA or gDNA derived from T cells, B-cell-depleted T cells, or PBMCs.

The assay was immunoSEQ multiplex PCR, and TCRdb's table has in-frame clones only and misses some. The data show fewer than 200,000 clones, around 83% seen once. Germline V lookup: CDR1 LNHDA, CDR2 SQIVND (reference sequence). The CDR3 consists of 16 residues. Trimming removed 1 base at V and 0 bases at J, with 12 bases between. All enrollees were about 18 to 100 years old and from fewer than 30 US areas. Clinical histories supplied by participants themselves formed the basis of cohort assignment. The sample consisted of PBMCs or T cells enriched from blood (not recorded which). This clonotype originated in a woman between 45 and 65 years old in a cohort exposed to, infected with or recovered from COVID-19 (not recorded which). V and J are TRBV19 and TRBJ1-1; D gene ambiguous. The CDR3 nucleotides are TGTGCCAGTAGTATAGCTCAATACAGCATGAACACTGAAGCTTTCTTT. Amino acids: CASSIAQYSMNTEAFF.